The clone carrying this T cell receptor (beta chain) has at least ten counts. Antigen: not known. The CDR3 sequence is 14 residues long. CDR1 and CDR2 from the germline V gene are SGHKS and YYEKEE (reference sequence). Trimming removed 0 bases at V and 4 bases at J, with 7 bases between. TCRdb reprocessed the 5' RACE reads with MiXCR, giving one entry per CDR3 protein. The table records about 200,000 distinct CDR3 sequences, 9.5% of them present only once. The sample comes from a study of T-cell memory formation after mild COVID-19. Study findings and constraints: The study found contracting CD4+ clones mainly in CM and EM and contracting CD8+ clones in EMRA.

The chain carries TRBV5-5 and TRBJ1-4; D is unclear. This clonotype originated in a man aged 18 to 30 who had mild COVID-19 (a few samples of this study predate the infection). Cell type and time point are not known. The specimen sequenced was PBMCs or a T cell subset sorted from them (not recorded which). The CDR3 DNA is TGTGCCAGCAGCTTGGAGGCTGTTAATGAAAAACTGTTTTTT. It translates to CASSLEAVNEKLFF.